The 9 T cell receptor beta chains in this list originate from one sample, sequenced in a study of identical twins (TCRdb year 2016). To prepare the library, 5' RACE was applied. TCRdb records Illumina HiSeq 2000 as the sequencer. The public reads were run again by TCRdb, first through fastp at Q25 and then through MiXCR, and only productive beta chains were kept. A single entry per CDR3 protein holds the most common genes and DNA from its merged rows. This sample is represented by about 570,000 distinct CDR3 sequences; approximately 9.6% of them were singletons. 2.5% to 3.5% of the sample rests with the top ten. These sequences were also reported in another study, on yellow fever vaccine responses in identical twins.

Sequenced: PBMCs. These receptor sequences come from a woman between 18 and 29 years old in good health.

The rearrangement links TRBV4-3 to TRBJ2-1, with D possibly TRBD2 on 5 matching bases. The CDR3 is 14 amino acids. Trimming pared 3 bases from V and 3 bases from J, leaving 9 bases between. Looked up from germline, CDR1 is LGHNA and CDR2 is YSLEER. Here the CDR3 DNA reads TGCGCCAGCAGCCAGCTAGCTGACTACAATGAGCAGTTCTTC. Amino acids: CASSQLADYNEQFF.

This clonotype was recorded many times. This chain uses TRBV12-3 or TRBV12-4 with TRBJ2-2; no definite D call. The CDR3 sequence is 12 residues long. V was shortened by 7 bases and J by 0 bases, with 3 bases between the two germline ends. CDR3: CASISNTGELFF. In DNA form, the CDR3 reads TGTGCCAGCATTTCGAACACCGGGGAGCTGTTTTTT.

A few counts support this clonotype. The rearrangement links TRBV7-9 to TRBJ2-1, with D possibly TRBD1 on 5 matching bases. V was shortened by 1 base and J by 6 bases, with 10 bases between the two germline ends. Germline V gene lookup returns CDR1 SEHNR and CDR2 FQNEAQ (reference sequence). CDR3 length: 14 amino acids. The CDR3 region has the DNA TGTGCCAGCAGCTTAGAGACAGTACTCAATGAGCAGTTCTTC. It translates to CASSLETVLNEQFF.

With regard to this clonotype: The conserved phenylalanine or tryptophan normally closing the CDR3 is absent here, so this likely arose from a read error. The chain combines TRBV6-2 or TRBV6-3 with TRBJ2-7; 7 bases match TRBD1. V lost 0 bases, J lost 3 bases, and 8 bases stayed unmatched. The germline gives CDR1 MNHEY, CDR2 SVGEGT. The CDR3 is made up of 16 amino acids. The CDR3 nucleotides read TGTGCCAGCAGTTACTCCAAAAGACAGGGAAACTACGAGCAGTACTAC. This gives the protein CASSYSKRQGNYEQYY.

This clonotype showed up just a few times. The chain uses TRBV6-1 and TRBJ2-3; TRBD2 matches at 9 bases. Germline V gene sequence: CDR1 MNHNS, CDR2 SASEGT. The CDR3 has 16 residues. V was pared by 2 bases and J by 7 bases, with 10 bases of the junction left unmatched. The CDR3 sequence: CASSERAGGPFHTQYF. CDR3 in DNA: TGTGCCAGCAGTGAACGGGCGGGGGGGCCGTTTCATACGCAGTATTTT.

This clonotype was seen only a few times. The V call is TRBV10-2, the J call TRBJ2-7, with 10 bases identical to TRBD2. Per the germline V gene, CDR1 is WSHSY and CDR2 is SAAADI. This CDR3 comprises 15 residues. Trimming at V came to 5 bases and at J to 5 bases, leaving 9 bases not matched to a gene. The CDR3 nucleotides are TGCGCCAGCAGTTCTCGATTTCTAGCGGGAGACGAGCAGTACTTC. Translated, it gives CASSSRFLAGDEQYF.

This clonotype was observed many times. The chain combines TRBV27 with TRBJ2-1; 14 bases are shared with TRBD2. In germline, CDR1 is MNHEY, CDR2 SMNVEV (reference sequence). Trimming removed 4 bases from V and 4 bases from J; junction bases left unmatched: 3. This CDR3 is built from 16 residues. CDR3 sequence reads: CASSSGLAGDYNEQFF. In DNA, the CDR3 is TGTGCCAGCAGTTCGGGACTAGCGGGAGATTACAATGAGCAGTTCTTC.

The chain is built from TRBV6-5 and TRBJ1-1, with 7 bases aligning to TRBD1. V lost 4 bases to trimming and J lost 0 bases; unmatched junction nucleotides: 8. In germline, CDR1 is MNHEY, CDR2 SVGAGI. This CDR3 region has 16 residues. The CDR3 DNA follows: TGTGCCAGCAGTTTAACGACAGGGACTCTGAACACTGAAGCTTTCTTT. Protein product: CASSLTTGTLNTEAFF.

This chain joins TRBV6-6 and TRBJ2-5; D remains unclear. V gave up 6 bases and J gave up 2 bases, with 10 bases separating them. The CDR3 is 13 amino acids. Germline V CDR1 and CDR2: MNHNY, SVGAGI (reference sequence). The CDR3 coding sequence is TGTGCCAGCAGGGAGACGGCACAAGAGACCCAGTACTTC. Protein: CASRETAQETQYF.